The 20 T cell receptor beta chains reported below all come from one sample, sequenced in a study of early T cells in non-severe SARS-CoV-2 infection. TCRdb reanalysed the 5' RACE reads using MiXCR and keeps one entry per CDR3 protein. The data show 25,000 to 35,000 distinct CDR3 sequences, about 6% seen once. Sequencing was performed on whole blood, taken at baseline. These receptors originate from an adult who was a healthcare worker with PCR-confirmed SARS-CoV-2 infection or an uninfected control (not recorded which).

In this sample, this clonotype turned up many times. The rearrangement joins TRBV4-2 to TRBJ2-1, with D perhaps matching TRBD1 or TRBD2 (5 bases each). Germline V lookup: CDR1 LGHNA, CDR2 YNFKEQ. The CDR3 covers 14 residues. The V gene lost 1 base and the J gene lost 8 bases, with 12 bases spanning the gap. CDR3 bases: TGTGCCAGCAGCCAAGCGGGACGGGGAGATGAGCAGTTCTTC. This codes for CASSQAGRGDEQFF.

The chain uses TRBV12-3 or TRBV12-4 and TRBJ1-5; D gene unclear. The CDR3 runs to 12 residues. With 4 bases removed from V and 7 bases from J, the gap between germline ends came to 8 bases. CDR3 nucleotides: TGTGCCAGCAGTTCCATGGGACAGCCCCAGCATTTT. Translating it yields CASSSMGQPQHF.

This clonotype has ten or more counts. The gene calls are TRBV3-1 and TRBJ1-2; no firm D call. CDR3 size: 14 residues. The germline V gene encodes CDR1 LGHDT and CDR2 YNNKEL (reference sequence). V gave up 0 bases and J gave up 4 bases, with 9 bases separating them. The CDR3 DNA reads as TGTGCCAGCAGCCAAGATTATGGAGGCTATGGCTACACCTTC. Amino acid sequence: CASSQDYGGYGYTF.

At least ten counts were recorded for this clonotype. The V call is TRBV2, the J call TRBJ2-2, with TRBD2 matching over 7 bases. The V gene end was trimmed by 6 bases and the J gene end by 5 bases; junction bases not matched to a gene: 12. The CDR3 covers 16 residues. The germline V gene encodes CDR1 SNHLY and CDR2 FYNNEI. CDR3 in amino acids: CASSGSPGGATGELFF. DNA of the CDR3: TGTGCCAGCAGCGGTAGCCCGGGAGGTGCAACCGGGGAGCTGTTTTTT.

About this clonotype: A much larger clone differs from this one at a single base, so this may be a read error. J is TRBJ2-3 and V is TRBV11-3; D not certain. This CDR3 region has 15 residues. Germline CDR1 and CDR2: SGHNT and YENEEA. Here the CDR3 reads CAGSLDREPTDTQYF. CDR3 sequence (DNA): TGTGCCGGCAGCTTAGATCGTGAACCTACAGATACGCAGTATTTT.

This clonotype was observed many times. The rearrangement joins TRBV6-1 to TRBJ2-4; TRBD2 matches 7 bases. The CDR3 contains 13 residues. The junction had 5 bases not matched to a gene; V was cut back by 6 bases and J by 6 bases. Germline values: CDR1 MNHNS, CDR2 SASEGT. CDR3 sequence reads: CASSLGGVNIQYF. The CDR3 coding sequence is TGTGCCAGCAGCCTGGGGGGGGTAAACATTCAGTACTTC.

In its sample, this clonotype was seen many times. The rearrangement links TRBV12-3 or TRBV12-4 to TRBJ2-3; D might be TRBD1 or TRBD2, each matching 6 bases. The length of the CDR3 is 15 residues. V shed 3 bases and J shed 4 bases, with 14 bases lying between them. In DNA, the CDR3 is TGTGCCAGCAGTTTGGGTGGGGGGCTGGCAGATACGCAGTATTTT. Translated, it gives CASSLGGGLADTQYF.

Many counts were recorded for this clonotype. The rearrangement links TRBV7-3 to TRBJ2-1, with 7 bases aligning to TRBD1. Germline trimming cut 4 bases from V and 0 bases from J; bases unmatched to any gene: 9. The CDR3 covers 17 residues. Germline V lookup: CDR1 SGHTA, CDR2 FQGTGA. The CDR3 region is CASSYRGGSRSYNEQFF. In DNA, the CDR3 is TGTGCCAGCAGCTACAGAGGGGGCTCCCGCTCCTACAATGAGCAGTTCTTC. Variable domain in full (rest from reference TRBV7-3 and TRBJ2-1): GAGVSQTPSNKVTEKGKYVELRCDPISGHTALYWYRQSLGQGPEFLIYFQGTGAADDSGLPNDRFFAVRPEGSVSTLKIQRTERGDSAVYLCASSYRGGSRSYNEQFFGPGTRLTVL.

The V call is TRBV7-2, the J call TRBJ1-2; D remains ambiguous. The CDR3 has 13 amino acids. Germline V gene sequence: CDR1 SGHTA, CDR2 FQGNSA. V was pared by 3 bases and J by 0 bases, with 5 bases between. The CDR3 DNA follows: TGTGCCAGCAGCTTGGCGGCTAACTATGGCTACACCTTC. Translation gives CASSLAANYGYTF.

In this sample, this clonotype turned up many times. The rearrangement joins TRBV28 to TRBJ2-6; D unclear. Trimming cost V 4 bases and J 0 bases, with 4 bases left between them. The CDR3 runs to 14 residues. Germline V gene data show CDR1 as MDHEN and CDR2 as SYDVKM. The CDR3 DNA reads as TGTGCCAGCAGTTCTTTCTCTGGGGCCAACGTCCTGACTTTC. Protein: CASSSFSGANVLTF.

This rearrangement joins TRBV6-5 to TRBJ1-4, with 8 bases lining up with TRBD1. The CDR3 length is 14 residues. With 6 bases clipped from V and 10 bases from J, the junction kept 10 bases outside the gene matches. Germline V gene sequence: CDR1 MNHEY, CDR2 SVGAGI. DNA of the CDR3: TGTGCCAGCAGCGGACAGGGCGGCCCTGGAAAACTGTTTTTT. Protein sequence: CASSGQGGPGKLFF.

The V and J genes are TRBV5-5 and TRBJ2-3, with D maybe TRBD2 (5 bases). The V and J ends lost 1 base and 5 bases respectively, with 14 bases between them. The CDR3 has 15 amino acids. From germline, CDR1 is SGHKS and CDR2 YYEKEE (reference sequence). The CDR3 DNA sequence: TGTGCCAGCAGCTTGAGTAGCGTCCGGGGAGATACGCAGTATTTT. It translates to CASSLSSVRGDTQYF. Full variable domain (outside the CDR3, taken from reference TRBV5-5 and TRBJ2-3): DAGVTQSPTHLIKTRGQQVTLRCSPISGHKSVSWYQQVLGQGPQFIFQYYEKEERGRGNFPDRFSARQFPNYSSELNVNALLLGDSALYLCASSLSSVRGDTQYFGPGTRLTVL.

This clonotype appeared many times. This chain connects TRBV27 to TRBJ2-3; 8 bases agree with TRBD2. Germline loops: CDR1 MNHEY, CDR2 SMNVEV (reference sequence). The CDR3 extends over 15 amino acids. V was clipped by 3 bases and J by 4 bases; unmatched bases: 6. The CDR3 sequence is CASSFPPGLADTQYF. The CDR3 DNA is TGTGCCAGCAGTTTCCCGCCGGGACTAGCAGATACGCAGTATTTT.

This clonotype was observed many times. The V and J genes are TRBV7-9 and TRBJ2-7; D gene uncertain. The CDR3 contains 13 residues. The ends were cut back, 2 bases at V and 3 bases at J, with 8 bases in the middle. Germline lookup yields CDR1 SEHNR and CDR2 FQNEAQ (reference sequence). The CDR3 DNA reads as TGTGCCAGCAGCTTATCTAGTAGCTACGAGCAGTACTTC. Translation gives CASSLSSSYEQYF.

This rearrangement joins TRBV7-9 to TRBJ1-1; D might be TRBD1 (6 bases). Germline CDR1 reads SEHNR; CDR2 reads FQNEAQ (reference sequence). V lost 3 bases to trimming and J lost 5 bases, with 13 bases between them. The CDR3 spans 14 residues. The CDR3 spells CASSLSGGRTEAFF. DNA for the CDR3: TGTGCCAGCAGCTTGTCGGGGGGCCGAACTGAAGCTTTCTTT.

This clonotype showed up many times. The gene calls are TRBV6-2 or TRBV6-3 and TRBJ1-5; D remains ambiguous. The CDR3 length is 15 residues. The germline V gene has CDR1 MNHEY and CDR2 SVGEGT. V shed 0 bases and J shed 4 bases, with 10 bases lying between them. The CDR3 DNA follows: TGTGCCAGCAGTTACTCTTATATCCGGAATCAGCCCCAGCATTTT. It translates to CASSYSYIRNQPQHF.

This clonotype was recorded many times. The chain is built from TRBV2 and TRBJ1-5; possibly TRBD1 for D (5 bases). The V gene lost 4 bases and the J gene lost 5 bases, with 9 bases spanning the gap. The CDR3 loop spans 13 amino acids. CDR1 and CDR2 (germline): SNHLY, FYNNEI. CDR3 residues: CASSVGRDQPQHF. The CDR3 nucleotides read TGTGCCAGCAGTGTAGGCAGGGATCAGCCCCAGCATTTT.

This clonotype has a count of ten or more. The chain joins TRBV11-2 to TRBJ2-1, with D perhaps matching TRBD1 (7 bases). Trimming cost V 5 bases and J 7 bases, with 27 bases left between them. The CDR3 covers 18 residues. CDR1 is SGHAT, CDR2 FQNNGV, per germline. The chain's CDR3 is CASSRQSSGGIRGNEQFF. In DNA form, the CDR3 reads TGTGCCAGCAGCCGTCAATCCTCAGGGGGGATACGCGGGAATGAGCAGTTCTTC.

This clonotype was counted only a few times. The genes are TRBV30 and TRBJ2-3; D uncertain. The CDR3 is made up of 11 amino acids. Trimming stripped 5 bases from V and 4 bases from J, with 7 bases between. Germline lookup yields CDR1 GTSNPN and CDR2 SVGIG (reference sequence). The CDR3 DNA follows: TGTGCCTGGGAGAAGGCAGATACGCAGTATTTT. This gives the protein CAWEKADTQYF.

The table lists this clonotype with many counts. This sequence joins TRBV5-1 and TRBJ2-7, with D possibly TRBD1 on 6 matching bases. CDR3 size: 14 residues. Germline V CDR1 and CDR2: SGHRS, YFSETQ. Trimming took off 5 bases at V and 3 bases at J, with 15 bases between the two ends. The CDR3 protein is CASSTTGQDYEQYF. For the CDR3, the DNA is TGCGCCAGCAGTACGACAGGACAAGACTACGAGCAGTACTTC.